Listed here is a single T cell receptor (beta chain). Antigen: not known. The authors sorted CD4+ naive, central memory, regulatory and stem cell-like memory cells via CD45RO/CCR7/CD25/CD127/CD95/CD27. The germline gives CDR1 ENHRY, CDR2 SYGVKD. The CDR3 is 13 amino acids. V was cut by 4 bases and J by 0 bases, with 7 bases left in between. The record originates from a study of beta chain features in type 1 diabetes. General study findings and limits: Sequencing the cDNA could make cells with high TCR expression show up more than they should. Healthy donors had naive, central memory and Treg TCRB repertoires that appeared less similar than those seen among patients. There was no resolution here of whether HLA type influences TCRB rearrangement.

Every bit of the isolated RNA underwent reverse transcription, so sequencing read expressed TCRB transcripts. Generated by immunoSEQ multiplex PCR, the TCRdb table keeps only in-frame clones and is missing some. The table includes under 900,000 clones, about a sixth detected once. The source material was naive CD4+ T cells from blood. This clonotype was obtained from a woman in her late teens or twenties in good health. The chain joins TRBV10-3 to TRBJ2-7; D uncertain. The CDR3 here is CAISGASSYEQYF. CDR3 DNA: TGTGCCATCAGTGGGGCTAGCTCCTACGAGCAGTACTTC.